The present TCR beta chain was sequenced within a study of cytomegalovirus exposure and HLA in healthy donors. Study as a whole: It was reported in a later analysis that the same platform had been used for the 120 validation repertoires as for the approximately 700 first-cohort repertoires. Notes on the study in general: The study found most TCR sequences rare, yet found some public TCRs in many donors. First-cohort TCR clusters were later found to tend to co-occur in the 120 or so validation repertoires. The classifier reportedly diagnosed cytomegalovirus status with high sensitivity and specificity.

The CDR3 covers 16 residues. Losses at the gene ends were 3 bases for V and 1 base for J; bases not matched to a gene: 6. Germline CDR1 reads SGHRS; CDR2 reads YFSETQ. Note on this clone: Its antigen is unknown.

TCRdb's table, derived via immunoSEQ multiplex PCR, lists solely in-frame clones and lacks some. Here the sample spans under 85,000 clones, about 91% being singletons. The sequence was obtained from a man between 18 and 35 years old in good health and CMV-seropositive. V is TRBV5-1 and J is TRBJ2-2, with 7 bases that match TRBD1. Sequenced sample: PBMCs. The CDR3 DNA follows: TGCGCCAGCAGCTCTGAAAACAGGGGGAACACCGGGGAGCTGTTTTTT. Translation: CASSSENRGNTGELFF.